This is a list of T cell receptor beta chains from one sample in a study of CD8+CD57+ T cells in acquired aplastic anemia. TCRdb processed the reads anew with MiXCR; each CDR3 protein has one entry. The data contain 15,000 to 20,000 distinct CDR3 sequences, about 40% of them singletons. Sequencing input: CD8+CD57+ T cells sorted from PBMCs. These receptors all stem from a human donor with aplastic anemia. Both conserved end residues are part of each CDR3. Each record gives: clone size, CDR3 length, D gene, V gene, J gene, CDR3 protein, CDR3 DNA. The D gene is left open where the match is weak. Only part of the rows carry a size: once, few, many, or a class if the clone is expanded.

size: medium-sized
length: 15
D: NA
V: TRBV9
J: TRBJ2-3
CDR3: CASSVDGVGTDTQYF
DNA: TGTGCCAGCAGCGTAGATGGGGTTGGCACAGATACGCAGTATTTT

size: few
length: 14
D: TRBD2
V: TRBV20-1
J: TRBJ2-7
CDR3: CSARVSGEPYEQYF
DNA: TGCAGTGCTAGGGTTAGCGGGGAACCCTACGAGCAGTACTTC

size: medium-sized
length: 14
D: NA
V: TRBV15
J: TRBJ1-2
CDR3: CATSMASTGYGYTF
DNA: TGTGCCACCAGCATGGCCTCAACAGGCTATGGCTACACCTTC

size: many
length: 13
D: NA
V: TRBV7-2
J: TRBJ1-6
CDR3: CASSRQTNSPLHF
DNA: TGTGCCAGCAGCCGACAGACTAATTCACCCCTCCACTTT

size: few
length: 15
D: NA
V: TRBV9
J: TRBJ2-1
CDR3: CASTKSAGSYNEQFF
DNA: TGTGCCAGCACGAAGTCCGCGGGCTCCTACAATGAGCAGTTCTTC

size: NA
length: 12
D: NA
V: TRBV10-3
J: TRBJ1-1
CDR3: CAISEGNTEAFF
DNA: TGTGCCATCAGTGAGGGGAACACTGAAGCTTTCTTT

size: few
length: 14
D: NA
V: TRBV19
J: TRBJ1-6
CDR3: CASSIGLYNSPLHF
DNA: TGTGCCAGTAGTATAGGACTCTATAATTCACCCCTCCACTTT

size: NA
length: 14
D: TRBD1
V: TRBV10-3
J: TRBJ1-2
CDR3: CAIRRTGQEDGYTF
DNA: TGTGCCATCAGGCGGACAGGGCAGGAGGATGGCTACACCTTC

size: many
length: 13
D: NA
V: TRBV20-1
J: TRBJ1-5
CDR3: CSARRSTNQPQHF
DNA: TGCAGTGCTAGGAGGAGCACGAATCAGCCCCAGCATTTT

size: few
length: 13
D: NA
V: TRBV19
J: TRBJ2-3
CDR3: CATLAKAADTQYF
DNA: TGTGCCACGCTAGCGAAAGCAGCAGATACGCAGTATTTT

size: many
length: 15
D: NA
V: TRBV4-1
J: TRBJ2-3
CDR3: CASSQDFGSTDTQYF
DNA: TGCGCCAGCAGCCAAGATTTTGGCTCCACAGATACGCAGTATTTT

size: NA
length: 12
D: TRBD1
V: TRBV20-1
J: TRBJ1-5
CDR3: CSAIYRGQPQHF
DNA: TGCAGTGCTATCTACAGGGGGCAGCCCCAGCATTTT

size: NA
length: 15
D: TRBD2
V: TRBV7-2
J: TRBJ2-7
CDR3: CASRVKGLAGYEQYF
DNA: TGTGCCAGCAGGGTAAAAGGACTAGCGGGGTACGAGCAGTACTTC

size: NA
length: 13
D: NA
V: TRBV18
J: TRBJ1-2
CDR3: CASSPIGNYGYTF
DNA: TGTGCCAGCTCACCAATAGGGAACTATGGCTACACCTTC

size: NA
length: 12
D: NA
V: TRBV20-1
J: TRBJ2-7
CDR3: CSASRGGSEQYF
DNA: TGCAGTGCTAGCCGAGGGGGGAGCGAGCAGTACTTC

size: NA
length: 13
D: NA
V: TRBV30
J: TRBJ2-2
CDR3: CAWSVRETGELFF
DNA: TGTGCCTGGAGTGTACGGGAAACCGGGGAGCTGTTTTTT

size: once
length: 14
D: NA
V: TRBV28
J: TRBJ2-7
CDR3: CASSSRTALDEQYF
DNA: TGTGCCAGCAGTTCCCGAACAGCCCTGGACGAGCAGTACTTC

size: NA
length: 15
D: TRBD2
V: TRBV20-1
J: TRBJ2-1
CDR3: CSARDPSGKDNEQFF
DNA: TGCAGTGCTAGAGATCCCAGCGGGAAAGACAATGAGCAGTTCTTC

size: few
length: 14
D: TRBD2
V: TRBV20-1
J: TRBJ2-7
CDR3: CSARVPSGSYEQYF
DNA: TGCAGTGCTAGAGTGCCTAGCGGGTCCTACGAGCAGTACTTC

size: many
length: 15
D: TRBD1
V: TRBV6-5
J: TRBJ1-2
CDR3: CASSYLSGQIDGYTF
DNA: TGTGCCAGCAGTTACCTTTCGGGACAGATTGATGGCTACACCTTC

size: NA
length: 15
D: NA
V: TRBV7-8
J: TRBJ1-5
CDR3: CASSLGTGLNQPQHF
DNA: TGTGCCAGCAGCTTAGGGACGGGACTCAATCAGCCCCAGCATTTT

size: many
length: 13
D: NA
V: TRBV20-1
J: TRBJ2-4
CDR3: CSARSTTENIQYF
DNA: TGCAGTGCTAGATCAACGACAGAAAACATTCAGTACTTC

size: NA
length: 17
D: TRBD1
V: TRBV11-1
J: TRBJ1-2
CDR3: CASSSVGDRDRGHGYTF
DNA: TGTGCCAGCAGCTCAGTGGGAGACCGGGACAGGGGGCATGGCTACACCTTC

size: NA
length: 14
D: TRBD1
V: TRBV27
J: TRBJ2-1
CDR3: CASSLSRGLSEQFF
DNA: TGTGCCAGCAGTTTATCCAGGGGGCTCAGTGAGCAGTTCTTC

size: NA
length: 16
D: TRBD2
V: TRBV4-2
J: TRBJ2-1
CDR3: CASSASGRAWYNEQFF
DNA: TGTGCCAGCAGCGCTAGCGGGAGGGCCTGGTACAATGAGCAGTTCTTC

size: many
length: 15
D: NA
V: TRBV15
J: TRBJ1-6
CDR3: CATSREGNSNSPLHF
DNA: TGTGCCACCAGCAGAGAGGGGAACAGTAATTCACCCCTCCACTTT

size: few
length: 13
D: NA
V: TRBV12-3/TRBV12-4
J: TRBJ2-5
CDR3: CASRPESQETQYF
DNA: TGTGCCAGCAGGCCCGAAAGCCAAGAGACCCAGTACTTC

size: once
length: 16
D: TRBD1
V: TRBV15
J: TRBJ2-1
CDR3: CATSRDNGQGLNEQFF
DNA: TGTGCCACCAGCAGAGACAATGGACAGGGGTTGAATGAGCAGTTCTTC

size: NA
length: 16
D: TRBD1
V: TRBV12-3/TRBV12-4
J: TRBJ1-5
CDR3: CASSTLGQGTNQPQHF
DNA: TGTGCCAGCAGTACCCTCGGACAGGGGACCAATCAGCCCCAGCATTTT

size: many
length: 14
D: TRBD1
V: TRBV11-1
J: TRBJ2-7
CDR3: CASSFDRVGYEQYF
DNA: TGTGCCAGCAGCTTCGACAGGGTAGGGTACGAGCAGTACTTC

size: NA
length: 11
D: NA
V: TRBV29-1
J: TRBJ1-1
CDR3: CGVYGNTEAFF
DNA: TGCGGCGTTTATGGGAACACTGAAGCTTTCTTT

size: few
length: 14
D: TRBD2
V: TRBV7-9
J: TRBJ2-7
CDR3: CASSFTGSGSEQYF
DNA: TGTGCCAGCAGCTTTACCGGGAGCGGGAGTGAGCAGTACTTC

size: NA
length: 15
D: NA
V: TRBV19
J: TRBJ2-1
CDR3: CASRSILRGDDEQFF
DNA: TGTGCCAGTAGATCCATACTCAGGGGGGACGATGAGCAGTTCTTC

size: NA
length: 15
D: TRBD1
V: TRBV28
J: TRBJ1-2
CDR3: CASSPRGQGVDGYTF
DNA: TGTGCCAGCAGTCCGAGGGGACAGGGGGTCGATGGCTACACCTTC

size: NA
length: 13
D: TRBD2
V: TRBV5-6
J: TRBJ2-2
CDR3: CASSARGAGELFF
DNA: TGTGCCAGCAGCGCCCGGGGGGCCGGGGAGCTGTTTTTT

size: NA
length: 16
D: NA
V: TRBV4-1
J: TRBJ1-5
CDR3: CASSQDRGSSNQPQHF
DNA: TGCGCCAGCAGCCAAGACAGGGGTAGTAGCAATCAGCCCCAGCATTTT

size: many
length: 15
D: NA
V: TRBV4-1
J: TRBJ2-2
CDR3: CASSQVGPSTGELFF
DNA: TGCGCCAGCAGCCAAGTAGGTCCCTCCACCGGGGAGCTGTTTTTT

size: many
length: 11
D: NA
V: TRBV29-1
J: TRBJ2-7
CDR3: CSVHDGYEQYF
DNA: TGCAGCGTACACGACGGGTACGAGCAGTACTTC

size: NA
length: 14
D: NA
V: TRBV11-3
J: TRBJ2-3
CDR3: CASSTSRGADTQYF
DNA: TGTGCCAGCAGCACTTCTAGAGGCGCAGATACGCAGTATTTT

size: NA
length: 14
D: TRBD2
V: TRBV12-3/TRBV12-4
J: TRBJ2-5
CDR3: CASGLAGSVETQYF
DNA: TGTGCCAGCGGACTAGCGGGGTCCGTCGAGACCCAGTACTTC

size: NA
length: 17
D: TRBD1
V: TRBV6-2/TRBV6-3
J: TRBJ2-3
CDR3: CASSYGTGVFGTDTQYF
DNA: TGTGCCAGCAGTTACGGGACAGGGGTTTTTGGCACAGATACGCAGTATTTT

size: NA
length: 15
D: NA
V: TRBV11-1
J: TRBJ2-1
CDR3: CASSLGLSSYNEQFF
DNA: TGTGCCAGCAGCTTAGGGTTGAGCTCCTACAATGAGCAGTTCTTC

size: NA
length: 16
D: NA
V: TRBV9
J: TRBJ2-1
CDR3: CASSVDLTRQSNEQFF
DNA: TGTGCCAGCAGCGTAGATCTCACACGACAATCCAATGAGCAGTTCTTC

size: NA
length: 14
D: NA
V: TRBV10-1
J: TRBJ2-1
CDR3: CASSTDPTAHEQFF
DNA: TGCGCCAGCTCGACCGACCCTACTGCCCATGAGCAGTTCTTC

size: NA
length: 12
D: NA
V: TRBV28
J: TRBJ2-7
CDR3: CASTLNSYEQYF
DNA: TGTGCCAGCACCTTGAATTCCTACGAGCAGTACTTC

size: NA
length: 13
D: NA
V: TRBV12-3/TRBV12-4
J: TRBJ1-1
CDR3: CASSYGGGIEAFF
DNA: TGTGCCAGCAGTTACGGCGGGGGGATTGAAGCTTTCTTT

size: many
length: 15
D: TRBD2
V: TRBV6-1
J: TRBJ2-1
CDR3: CASSESGGASNEQFF
DNA: TGTGCCAGCAGTGAGAGCGGGGGGGCCTCAAATGAGCAGTTCTTC

size: many
length: 14
D: TRBD1
V: TRBV15
J: TRBJ2-7
CDR3: CATSSWDRGHEQYF
DNA: TGTGCCACCAGCAGCTGGGACAGGGGACACGAGCAGTACTTC

size: NA
length: 15
D: TRBD2
V: TRBV5-4
J: TRBJ2-7
CDR3: CASSSGLAGVGEQYF
DNA: TGTGCCAGCAGCTCGGGACTAGCGGGAGTAGGCGAGCAGTACTTC

size: once
length: 14
D: NA
V: TRBV7-3
J: TRBJ2-2
CDR3: CASSYAANTGELFF
DNA: TGTGCCAGCAGCTATGCGGCGAACACCGGGGAGCTGTTTTTT

size: NA
length: 13
D: NA
V: TRBV19
J: TRBJ2-7
CDR3: CASSTGLDYEQYF
DNA: TGTGCCAGTAGTACGGGACTGGATTACGAGCAGTACTTC

size: NA
length: 13
D: NA
V: TRBV29-1
J: TRBJ1-1
CDR3: CSVAMGFDTEAFF
DNA: TGCAGCGTTGCCATGGGGTTTGACACTGAAGCTTTCTTT

size: NA
length: 11
D: NA
V: TRBV20-1
J: TRBJ1-1
CDR3: CSATWNTEAFF
DNA: TGCAGTGCCACCTGGAACACTGAAGCTTTCTTT

size: NA
length: 15
D: NA
V: TRBV7-9
J: TRBJ2-7
CDR3: CASSLGGAGFYEQYF
DNA: TGTGCCAGCAGCTTAGGGGGGGCAGGGTTCTACGAGCAGTACTTC

size: once
length: 15
D: TRBD2
V: TRBV10-1
J: TRBJ2-7
CDR3: CASHRRLAGFYEQYF
DNA: TGCGCCAGCCACAGACGACTAGCGGGGTTCTACGAGCAGTACTTC

size: few
length: 14
D: NA
V: TRBV20-1
J: TRBJ2-7
CDR3: CSARDGTYNYEQYF
DNA: TGCAGTGCTAGAGATGGGACTTACAACTACGAGCAGTACTTC

size: NA
length: 13
D: NA
V: TRBV13
J: TRBJ2-1
CDR3: CASSFVAAGEQFF
DNA: TGTGCCAGCAGCTTTGTAGCGGCTGGTGAGCAGTTCTTC

size: NA
length: 16
D: TRBD1
V: TRBV29-1
J: TRBJ1-3
CDR3: CSVEDWDRGSGNTIYF
DNA: TGCAGTGTTGAAGATTGGGACAGGGGGTCCGGAAACACCATATATTTT